This TCR beta chain derives from a study of monozygotic twins with inflammatory bowel disease. cDNA encoding TCRalpha and TCRbeta underwent two nested PCRs of approximately 17 and 9 cycles, each of which was followed by bead purification. TCRdb reprocessed the 5' RACE reads; each CDR3 protein has one entry and no DNA is given. The sample yields about 440,000 distinct CDR3 sequences, of which the top ten take up 2% to 3%. Germline V gene sequence: CDR1 MRHNA, CDR2 SNTAGT. The CDR3 is 18 residues long. This clonotype originated in a human donor with ulcerative colitis or Crohn's disease, or a healthy co-twin of an affected twin (not recorded which). The sample was blood. This chain joins TRBV6-4 and TRBJ2-7; TCRdb's D call, TRBD1, is unchecked because there is no DNA. The chain's CDR3 is CASSDSPYVVLDSYEQYF.